These 25 T cell receptor beta chains share one sample of origin, sequenced in a study of T cells in Graves' hyperthyroidism and ophthalmopathy. TCR beta CDR3 regions were amplified from RNA. Carried out on the TCR CDR3, a first-round RT-PCR used the HTBI primer set. TCRdb reanalysed the multiplex PCR reads using MiXCR and keeps one entry per CDR3 protein. The sample contains about 720,000 distinct CDR3 sequences, 18% of which appear only once. Material: blood. These receptor sequences come from a woman aged 45-59 years with Graves' hyperthyroidism that later progressed to Graves' ophthalmopathy.

This clonotype came up many times. The V gene is TRBV2, the J gene TRBJ2-3; 10 bases agree with TRBD1. Germline V gene lookup returns CDR1 SNHLY and CDR2 FYNNEI. The CDR3 contains 14 residues. The ends lost 5 bases at V and 3 bases at J; junction bases unmatched: 2. CDR3 loop: CASSRTGGTDTQYF. The CDR3 nucleotides are TGTGCCAGCAGTCGGACAGGGGGTACAGATACGCAGTATTTT.

This clonotype came up many times. The V and J genes are TRBV7-9 and TRBJ2-5; no definite D call. Trimming left V 6 bases short and J 5 bases short, with 13 bases between. This CDR3 spans 13 amino acids. Germline CDR1 reads SEHNR; CDR2 reads FQNEAQ (reference sequence). The DNA of the CDR3 is TGTGCCAGCAGTTCCGGGTCGTGGGAGACCCAGTACTTC. Its translation: CASSSGSWETQYF.

The chain has TRBV10-3 and TRBJ1-6; the D is unclear. V lost 2 bases to trimming and J lost 5 bases, with 16 bases between them. The CDR3 is made up of 17 amino acids. Germline V lookup: CDR1 ENHRY, CDR2 SYGVKD. CDR3: CAISETTTSPNNSPLHF. CDR3 nucleotides: TGTGCCATCAGTGAGACCACTACCTCACCCAATAATTCACCCCTCCACTTT.

The V and J genes are TRBV19 and TRBJ1-5; D perhaps matches TRBD1 (5 bases). This CDR3 spans 15 amino acids. The germline V gene encodes CDR1 LNHDA and CDR2 SQIVND (reference sequence). V lost 3 bases and J 6 bases, leaving 15 bases between the germline ends. The CDR3 is CASSIVAGLGQPQHF. CDR3 nucleotide sequence: TGTGCCAGTAGTATTGTCGCAGGGTTAGGTCAGCCCCAGCATTTT.

This clonotype was observed a handful of times. The chain joins TRBV19 to TRBJ1-5; D is perhaps TRBD1 (5 bases). This CDR3 has 15 amino acids. Germline V gives CDR1 LNHDA, CDR2 SQIVND (reference sequence). V gave up 3 bases and J gave up 6 bases, with 15 bases separating them. In DNA, the CDR3 is TGTGCCAGTAGTATTAGAGACAGATCAGGTCAGCCCCAGCATTTT. Encoded protein: CASSIRDRSGQPQHF. The full variable domain, its missing parts supplied by reference TRBV19 and TRBJ1-5, is DGGITQSPKYLFRKEGQNVTLSCEQNLNHDAMYWYRQDPGQGLRLIYYSQIVNDFQKGDIAEGYSVSREKKESFPLTVTSAQKNPTAFYLCASSIRDRSGQPQHFGDGTRLSIL.

The chain joins TRBV5-1 to TRBJ1-4; D unresolved. Germline V gene data show CDR1 as SGHRS and CDR2 as YFSETQ. The CDR3 is 15 residues long. V was cut by 4 bases and J by 4 bases, with 14 bases left in between. The CDR3 DNA reads TGCGCCAGCAGCGGAGACGGATCAATTAATGAAAAACTGTTTTTT. Its translation is CASSGDGSINEKLFF.

This clonotype was picked up a small number of times. The V call is TRBV19, the J call TRBJ2-5; perhaps D is TRBD1 or TRBD2 (7 bases each). This CDR3 has 14 residues. The V gene lost 4 bases and the J gene lost 6 bases, with 15 bases spanning the gap. The germline gives CDR1 LNHDA, CDR2 SQIVND (reference sequence). CDR3 nucleotides: TGTGCCAGTAGTACGACAGGGAGGGGGAAGACCCAGTACTTC. Amino acids: CASSTTGRGKTQYF.

This clonotype was observed a few times. This rearrangement joins TRBV6-1 to TRBJ2-3, with D possibly being TRBD1 or TRBD2 (5 bases each). CDR1 is MNHNS, CDR2 SASEGT, per germline. V was trimmed by 6 bases and J by 4 bases, leaving 17 bases between them. This CDR3 region has 15 residues. The CDR3 here is CASRRDDGSPDTQYF. The CDR3 nucleotides read TGTGCCAGCAGAAGGGACGATGGAAGCCCAGATACGCAGTATTTT.

This clonotype was seen repeatedly, ten times or more. The genes are TRBV20-1 and TRBJ1-4; no definite D call. Deletions cut 1 base from V and 1 base from J, with 7 bases between. Per germline, CDR1 DFQATT and CDR2 SNEGSKA (reference sequence). The CDR3 is 14 residues long. The DNA of the CDR3 is TGCAGTGCTAGAGCAGCGGGAACTAATGAAAAACTGTTTTTT. It specifies CSARAAGTNEKLFF.

This clonotype has at least ten counts. This rearrangement joins TRBV5-4 to TRBJ1-1; D might be TRBD1 (5 bases). Trimming took off 1 base at V and 4 bases at J, with 8 bases between the two ends. The CDR3 length is 13 residues. Germline lookup yields CDR1 SGHNT and CDR2 YYREEE (reference sequence). The CDR3 DNA reads TGTGCCAGCAGCTTGTGGGGGGGCACTGAAGCTTTCTTT. It encodes CASSLWGGTEAFF.

This clonotype has at least ten counts. V usage is TRBV20-1 and J usage is TRBJ1-5, with 10 bases fitting TRBD1. V was clipped by 0 bases and J by 6 bases; unmatched bases: 2. Germline V gives CDR1 DFQATT, CDR2 SNEGSKA (reference sequence). The CDR3 runs to 14 residues. The CDR3 nucleotides read TGCAGTGCTAGAGAGGGACAGGGGTCTCAGCCCCAGCATTTT. Amino acids: CSAREGQGSQPQHF.

This clonotype has just a few counts. The rearrangement joins TRBV5-8 to TRBJ2-7; D unclear. Germline loops: CDR1 SGHTS, CDR2 YDEGEE. This CDR3 spans 14 amino acids. V was trimmed by 4 bases and J by 3 bases, leaving 14 bases between them. Here the CDR3 reads CASSDPTWIYEQYF. CDR3 coding DNA: TGTGCCAGCAGCGACCCGACATGGATCTACGAGCAGTACTTC.

The sample holds many counts of this clonotype. The V call is TRBV11-3, the J call TRBJ2-1; 10 bases match TRBD2. The CDR3 extends over 15 amino acids. Looked up from germline, CDR1 is SGHNT and CDR2 is YENEEA. V was pared by 2 bases and J by 7 bases, with 5 bases of the junction left unmatched. Here the CDR3 DNA reads TGTGCCAGCAGCTTAAGCGGGGGGGCCGGGAATGAGCAGTTCTTC. Protein product: CASSLSGGAGNEQFF.

This clonotype came up a few times. The V and J genes are TRBV2 and TRBJ2-7; 8 bases map to TRBD2. V dropped 10 bases and J dropped 4; count of bases not matched to a gene: 6. In germline, CDR1 is SNHLY, CDR2 FYNNEI. The CDR3 totals 12 residues. In DNA form, the CDR3 reads TGTGCCACCCGAGGCGGGGGGTACGAGCAGTACTTC. This sequence encodes CATRGGGYEQYF.

This clonotype was detected a few times. This chain uses TRBV5-1 with TRBJ2-4; unclear D gene. Germline values: CDR1 SGHRS, CDR2 YFSETQ. The CDR3 runs 15 residues. The V end lost 3 bases, the J end lost 7 bases, and 17 bases lay between the germline ends. The CDR3 loop reads CASSWLGPNGNIQYF. The CDR3 region has the DNA TGCGCCAGCAGCTGGCTGGGCCCCAATGGGAACATTCAGTACTTC.

This clonotype was counted ten times or more. The rearrangement uses TRBV6-6 and TRBJ1-1; TRBD1 might be the D (5 bases). Between the trimmed V and J ends, which lost 2 bases and 1 base, there was a span of 14 bases. This CDR3 has 16 amino acids. Germline V gene data show CDR1 as MNHNY and CDR2 as SVGAGI (reference sequence). This chain's CDR3 is CASSYGGANRNTEAFF. DNA for the CDR3: TGTGCCAGCAGTTACGGCGGGGCAAATAGGAACACTGAAGCTTTCTTT.

V usage is TRBV27 and J usage is TRBJ2-3, with 7 bases fitting TRBD1. The CDR3 contains 15 residues. The trim removed 2 bases at V and 5 bases at J, leaving 7 bases unmatched. Germline V gives CDR1 MNHEY, CDR2 SMNVEV (reference sequence). CDR3 amino acids: CASSLGDRVKDTQYF. The CDR3 DNA reads as TGTGCCAGCAGTTTAGGCGACAGGGTAAAAGATACGCAGTATTTT.

This clonotype was recorded many times. The gene calls are TRBV2 and TRBJ2-1; D remains unclear. The CDR3 is 14 amino acids. Germline CDR1 SNHLY, CDR2 FYNNEI. V shed 7 bases and J shed 0 bases, with 10 bases lying between them. Written as DNA, the CDR3 is TGTGCCAGCATGTTCTTAAGCTCCTACAATGAGCAGTTCTTC. Protein product: CASMFLSSYNEQFF.

This clonotype was seen a handful of times. The rearrangement uses TRBV5-1 and TRBJ1-4; D might be TRBD1 (5 bases). The CDR3 length is 15 residues. V was clipped by 0 bases and J by 7 bases, with 13 bases between them. Germline V gene lookup returns CDR1 SGHRS and CDR2 YFSETQ. The CDR3 nucleotides are TGCGCCAGCAGCTTGGTGGGGACGGTCGGTGAAAAACTGTTTTTT. Translation gives CASSLVGTVGEKLFF.

This clonotype came up a few times. The J gene is TRBJ2-2, the V gene TRBV2; TRBD1 matches 11 bases. The ends lost 4 bases at V and 6 bases at J; junction bases unmatched: 7. Germline lookup yields CDR1 SNHLY and CDR2 FYNNEI. The CDR3 has 16 amino acids. CDR3 coding DNA: TGTGCCAGCAGTGTTCGGACAGGGGGCATGTCCGGGGAGCTGTTTTTT. This sequence encodes CASSVRTGGMSGELFF.

This clonotype was detected ten times or more. The chain combines TRBV6-5 with TRBJ2-5, with TRBD1 identical over 8 bases. The V segment lost 0 bases and the J segment 5 bases; nucleotides outside the gene matches: 8. The V gene's germline CDR1 is MNHEY and CDR2 SVGAGI. This CDR3 spans 16 amino acids. The CDR3 here is CASSYSRTGPPETQYF. The CDR3 DNA reads as TGTGCCAGCAGTTACTCGAGGACAGGGCCCCCGGAGACCCAGTACTTC.

Ten or more counts support this clonotype. V usage is TRBV12-3 or TRBV12-4 and J usage is TRBJ1-2; D possibly corresponds to TRBD1 (6 bases). The V and J ends lost 5 bases and 0 bases respectively, with 13 bases between them. CDR3 length: 15 residues. The CDR3 sequence is CASSPTRTANYGYTF. CDR3 sequence (DNA): TGTGCCAGCAGTCCCACCCGGACAGCTAACTATGGCTACACCTTC.

The chain links TRBV27 to TRBJ2-1; D is perhaps TRBD1 (6 bases). CDR1 is MNHEY, CDR2 SMNVEV, per germline (reference sequence). Trimming left V 6 bases short and J 7 bases short, with 19 bases between. This CDR3 spans 15 amino acids. CDR3 region: CASSQGIGLGNEQFF. The DNA of the CDR3 is TGTGCCAGCAGCCAGGGGATCGGCCTTGGAAATGAGCAGTTCTTC.

The V and J genes are TRBV28 and TRBJ2-5; 11 nucleotides align to TRBD1. V lost 3 bases to trimming and J lost 5 bases; unmatched junction nucleotides: 5. Germline assignment: CDR1 MDHEN and CDR2 SYDVKM. The CDR3 length is 15 residues. The CDR3 DNA is TGTGCCAGCAGTTTGGACAGGGGGCGCATTGAGACCCAGTACTTC. Translating it yields CASSLDRGRIETQYF. Drawing the rest from reference TRBV28 and TRBJ2-5, the complete variable domain is DVKVTQSSRYLVKRTGEKVFLECVQDMDHENMFWYRQDPGLGLRLIYFSYDVKMKEKGDIPEGYSVSREKKERFSLILESASTNQTSMYLCASSLDRGRIETQYFGPGTRLLVL.

Concerning this clonotype itself: An end of the junction does not agree with germline; a read error may underlie this. The chain uses TRBV2 and TRBJ2-1, with D perhaps matching TRBD1 or TRBD2 (5 bases each). Germline CDR1 reads SNHLY; CDR2 reads FYNNEI. This CDR3 has 14 residues. The CDR3 reads CASSHGGFNNEQFF. DNA for the CDR3: TGCGCCAGCAGCCATGGGGGTTTCAACAATGAGCAGTTCTTC.